Each of the 11 T cell receptor beta chains below was sequenced from the same sample in a study of blood T cell repertoires in COVID-19. Profiled with immunoSEQ multiplex PCR; TCRdb holds only in-frame clones, not every one. The data show some 35,000 clones, with roughly 86% seen just once and approximately 7.2% held by the top ten. The specimen was peripheral blood. These receptors originate from a human donor in a cohort sampled during active COVID-19.

This clone was detected only a few times. Different DNA sequences within this sample yield the same CDR3. The genes are TRBV5-6 and TRBJ1-3; D not resolved. Trimming took off 0 bases at V and 1 base at J, with 8 bases between the two ends. This CDR3 has 15 residues. Germline values: CDR1 SGHDT, CDR2 YYEEEE. In DNA, the CDR3 is TGTGCCAGCAGCTTGGGGGGAGTATCTGGAAACACCATATATTTT. It codes for CASSLGGVSGNTIYF.

The chain carries TRBV24-1 and TRBJ2-2; TRBD1 might be the D (6 bases). The V and J ends lost 5 bases and 2 bases respectively, with 11 bases between them. The CDR3 runs 15 residues. The germline CDR1 and CDR2 sequences are KGHDR and SFDVKD. The CDR3 nucleotides read TGTGCCACCAGTGTTAGGGACACAAACACCGGGGAGCTGTTTTTT. It yields the protein CATSVRDTNTGELFF.

V and J are TRBV7-6 and TRBJ2-2; D ambiguous. Trimming removed 5 bases from V and 0 bases from J, with 13 bases in between. Germline CDR1 and CDR2: SGHVS and FNYEAQ. This CDR3 contains 16 residues. This CDR3 reads CASSPRRAPNTGELFF. CDR3 DNA sequence: TGTGCCAGCAGCCCGCGTCGAGCTCCGAACACCGGGGAGCTGTTTTTT.

The genes are TRBV28 and TRBJ2-7; tentative D call: TRBD2 (6 bases). V lost 5 bases and J lost 6, with 20 bases in between. The CDR3 totals 15 residues. Germline V gene data show CDR1 as MDHEN and CDR2 as SYDVKM. As DNA, the CDR3 is TGTGCCAGCAGTCCAACCGGGACTCTAAAGACCGAGCAGTACTTC. As protein: CASSPTGTLKTEQYF. Full variable domain (remainder filled in from reference TRBV28 and TRBJ2-7): DVKVTQSSRYLVKRTGEKVFLECVQDMDHENMFWYRQDPGLGLRLIYFSYDVKMKEKGDIPEGYSVSREKKERFSLILESASTNQTSMYLCASSPTGTLKTEQYFGPGTRLTVT.

This clone was seen only once. The V call is TRBV6-1, the J call TRBJ1-2; D gene ambiguous. The ends were cut back, 2 bases at V and 4 bases at J, with 11 bases in the middle. Germline CDR1 is MNHNS and CDR2 is SASEGT. This CDR3 is built from 14 residues. In DNA, the CDR3 is TGTGCCAGCAGTGAAATTGCAGGTTCCTATGGCTACACCTTC. Translated, it gives CASSEIAGSYGYTF.

The gene calls are TRBV3-1 (or the pseudogene TRBV3-2) and TRBJ1-5, with 7 nucleotides matching TRBD1. Germline CDR1 and CDR2: LGHDT and YNNKEL (reference sequence). This CDR3 has 14 residues. The junction had 4 bases not matched to a gene; V was cut back by 3 bases and J by 5 bases. CDR3 coding DNA: TGTGCCAGCAGCCAGACAGGGTTGGATCAGCCCCAGCATTTT. Translation: CASSQTGLDQPQHF.

This rearrangement joins TRBV19 to TRBJ2-1; a possible D gene is TRBD1 (6 bases). Germline values: CDR1 LNHDA, CDR2 SQIVND (reference sequence). V lost 5 bases and J 9 bases, leaving 14 bases between the germline ends. The CDR3 extends over 13 amino acids. Here the CDR3 reads CASSSYRASEQFF. CDR3 bases: TGTGCCAGTAGTTCTTACAGGGCGTCTGAGCAGTTCTTC.

The chain recombines TRBV29-1 with TRBJ2-1, with D perhaps TRBD1 (5 bases). V gave up 1 base and J gave up 5 bases, with 18 bases separating them. CDR3 size: 16 residues. Germline lookup yields CDR1 SQVTM and CDR2 ANQGSEA. CDR3 in DNA: TGCAGCGTTGAAGGGGGCCCGACAGAGAATAACAATGAGCAGTTCTTC. Encoded protein: CSVEGGPTENNNEQFF.

The chain recombines TRBV29-1 with TRBJ1-2; 9 bases are a match to TRBD1. The junction had 4 bases not matched to a gene; V was cut back by 4 bases and J by 4 bases. CDR3 length equals 13 residues. From germline, CDR1 is SQVTM and CDR2 ANQGSEA. The CDR3 here is CSVVTGGTYGYTF. The CDR3 DNA sequence: TGCAGCGTTGTGACAGGGGGGACCTATGGCTACACCTTC.

J is TRBJ2-5 and V is TRBV4-1, with 10 nucleotides matching TRBD1. There are 15 residues in the CDR3. Germline CDR1 is MGHRA and CDR2 is YSYEKL. The ends lost 4 bases at V and 5 bases at J; junction bases unmatched: 7. This chain's CDR3 is CASSPGTGVGETQYF. The DNA for the CDR3 is TGCGCCAGCAGCCCGGGGACAGGGGTAGGGGAGACCCAGTACTTC.

This chain joins TRBV7-3 and TRBJ2-2, with 8 positions matching TRBD2. V was pared by 1 base and J by 4 bases, with 2 bases of the junction left unmatched. In germline, CDR1 is SGHTA, CDR2 FQGTGA. The CDR3 has 15 residues. CDR3 sequence (DNA): TGTGCCAGCAGCTTAATCGGGAGGGTCACCGGGGAGCTGTTTTTT. Residues: CASSLIGRVTGELFF.